This note documents a single T cell receptor (beta chain) sequence. The antigen is undetermined. Using immunoSEQ multiplex PCR, the repertoire was profiled, and TCRdb retains in-frame clones only, with some absent. This table holds 60,000 to 75,000 clones, approximately 83% found once. This entry comes from a study of Tregs in tolerant kidney transplant recipients. Study context: Recipients received nonmyeloablative bone marrow transplants from related graft donors, with transient mixed chimerism. The study, taken as a whole, reports: Activated donor B cell expansion appeared to reveal the most relevant donor-specific TCRbeta repertoire.

Sequencing was performed on Tregs from blood, taken before the transplant. This TCR was sampled from a human donor who received a combined kidney and bone marrow transplant.

The DNA of the CDR3 is TGTGCCAGCAGCTTACGACAAGGCCAGCCCCAGCATTTT. Protein product: CASSLRQGQPQHF. J is TRBJ1-5 and V is TRBV7-8; D not resolved. From germline, CDR1 is SGHVS and CDR2 FQNEAQ. The V gene lost 2 bases and the J gene lost 7 bases, with 9 bases spanning the gap. The CDR3 spans 13 residues.